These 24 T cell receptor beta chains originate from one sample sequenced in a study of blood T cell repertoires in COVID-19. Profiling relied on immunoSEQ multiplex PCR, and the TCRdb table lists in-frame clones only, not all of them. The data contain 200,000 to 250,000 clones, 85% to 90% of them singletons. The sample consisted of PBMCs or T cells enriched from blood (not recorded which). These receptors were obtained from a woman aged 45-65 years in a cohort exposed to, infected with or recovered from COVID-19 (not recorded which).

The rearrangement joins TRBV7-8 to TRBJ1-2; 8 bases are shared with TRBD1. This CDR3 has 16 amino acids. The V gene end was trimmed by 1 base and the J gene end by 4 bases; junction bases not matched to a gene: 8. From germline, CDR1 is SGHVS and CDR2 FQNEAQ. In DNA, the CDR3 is TGTGCCAGCAGCTTAGTGTCAGGGGGCAGTACCTATGGCTACACCTTC. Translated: CASSLVSGGSTYGYTF.

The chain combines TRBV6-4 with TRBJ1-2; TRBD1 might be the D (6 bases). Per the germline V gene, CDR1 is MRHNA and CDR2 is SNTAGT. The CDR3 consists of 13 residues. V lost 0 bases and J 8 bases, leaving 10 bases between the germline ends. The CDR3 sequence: CASSDSTGGGYTF. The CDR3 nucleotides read TGTGCCAGCAGTGACTCGACAGGAGGCGGCTACACCTTC.

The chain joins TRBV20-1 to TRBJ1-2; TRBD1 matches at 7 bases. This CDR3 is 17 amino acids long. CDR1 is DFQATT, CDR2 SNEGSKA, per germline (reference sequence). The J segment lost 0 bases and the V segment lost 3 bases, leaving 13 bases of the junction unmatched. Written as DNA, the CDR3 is TGCAGTGCTAGTCCCCGGGCAGGGGGAGGACCTAACTATGGCTACACCTTC. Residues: CSASPRAGGGPNYGYTF.

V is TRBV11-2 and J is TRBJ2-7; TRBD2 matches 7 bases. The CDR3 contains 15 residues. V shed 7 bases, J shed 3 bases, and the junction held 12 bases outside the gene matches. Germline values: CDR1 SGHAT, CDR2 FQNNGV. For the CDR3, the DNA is TGTGCCAGCATCCTAGGAACTAGCGCAAACTACGAGCAGTACTTC. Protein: CASILGTSANYEQYF.

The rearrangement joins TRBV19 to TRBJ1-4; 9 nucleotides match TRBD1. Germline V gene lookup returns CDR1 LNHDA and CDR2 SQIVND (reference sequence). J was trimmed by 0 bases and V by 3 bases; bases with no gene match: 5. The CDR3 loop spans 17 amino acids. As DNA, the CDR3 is TGTGCCAGTAGTATGTTGCGACAGGGGGCAACTAATGAAAAACTGTTTTTT. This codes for CASSMLRQGATNEKLFF.

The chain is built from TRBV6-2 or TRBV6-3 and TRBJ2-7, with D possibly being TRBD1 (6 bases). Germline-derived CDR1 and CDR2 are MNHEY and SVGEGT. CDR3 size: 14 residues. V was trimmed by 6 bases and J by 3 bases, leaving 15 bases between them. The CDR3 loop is CASSARTADYEQYF. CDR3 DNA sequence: TGTGCCAGCAGCGCTAGGACAGCCGACTACGAGCAGTACTTC.

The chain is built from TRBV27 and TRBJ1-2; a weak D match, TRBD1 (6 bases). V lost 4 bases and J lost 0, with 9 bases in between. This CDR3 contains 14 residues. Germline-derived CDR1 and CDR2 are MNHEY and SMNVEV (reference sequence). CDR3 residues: CASSWTAPNYGYTF. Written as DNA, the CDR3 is TGTGCCAGCAGTTGGACAGCCCCTAACTATGGCTACACCTTC.

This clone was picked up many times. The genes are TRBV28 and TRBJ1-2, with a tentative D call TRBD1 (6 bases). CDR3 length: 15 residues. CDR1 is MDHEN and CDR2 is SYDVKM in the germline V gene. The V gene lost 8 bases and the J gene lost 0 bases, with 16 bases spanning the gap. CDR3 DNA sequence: TGTGCCAGCGGCTCTTTAGGACAGACTAACTATGGCTACACCTTC. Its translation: CASGSLGQTNYGYTF.

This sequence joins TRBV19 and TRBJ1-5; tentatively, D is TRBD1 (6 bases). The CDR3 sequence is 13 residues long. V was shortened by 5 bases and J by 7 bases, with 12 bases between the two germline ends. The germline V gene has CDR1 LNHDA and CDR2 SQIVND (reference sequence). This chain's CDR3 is CASSWGHGQPQHF. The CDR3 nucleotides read TGTGCCAGTAGTTGGGGGCACGGACAGCCCCAGCATTTT.

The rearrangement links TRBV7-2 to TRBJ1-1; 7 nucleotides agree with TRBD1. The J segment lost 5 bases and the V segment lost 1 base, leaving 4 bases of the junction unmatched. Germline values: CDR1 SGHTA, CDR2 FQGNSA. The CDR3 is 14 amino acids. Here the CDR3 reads CASSLVRGETEAFF. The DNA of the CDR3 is TGTGCCAGCAGCTTAGTCAGGGGGGAGACTGAAGCTTTCTTT.

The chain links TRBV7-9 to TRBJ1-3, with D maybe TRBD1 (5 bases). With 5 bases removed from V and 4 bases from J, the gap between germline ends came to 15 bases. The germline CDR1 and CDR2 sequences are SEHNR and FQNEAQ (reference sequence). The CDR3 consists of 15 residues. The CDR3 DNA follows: TGTGCCAGCAGCCCACGGGGGTCGGAAGGAAACACCATATATTTT. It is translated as CASSPRGSEGNTIYF.

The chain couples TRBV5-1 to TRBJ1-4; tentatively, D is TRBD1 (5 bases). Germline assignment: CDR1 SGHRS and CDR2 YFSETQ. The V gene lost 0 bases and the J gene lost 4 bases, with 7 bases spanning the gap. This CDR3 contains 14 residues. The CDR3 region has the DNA TGCGCCAGCAGCTTGGCGGGGGTTAATGAAAAACTGTTTTTT. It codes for CASSLAGVNEKLFF.

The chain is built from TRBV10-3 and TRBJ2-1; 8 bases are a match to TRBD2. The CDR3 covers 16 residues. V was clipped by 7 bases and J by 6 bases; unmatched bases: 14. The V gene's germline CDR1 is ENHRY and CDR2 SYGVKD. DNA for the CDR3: TGTGCCATCAATCCCGGGGGGACTAGTTCTGGCAATGAGCAGTTCTTC. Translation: CAINPGGTSSGNEQFF.

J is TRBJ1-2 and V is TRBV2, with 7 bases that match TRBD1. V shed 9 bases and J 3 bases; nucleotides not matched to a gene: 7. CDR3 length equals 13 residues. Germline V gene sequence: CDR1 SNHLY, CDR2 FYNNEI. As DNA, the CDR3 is TGTGCCAGTCTCAGGGGGGCTGACTATGGCTACACCTTC. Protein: CASLRGADYGYTF.

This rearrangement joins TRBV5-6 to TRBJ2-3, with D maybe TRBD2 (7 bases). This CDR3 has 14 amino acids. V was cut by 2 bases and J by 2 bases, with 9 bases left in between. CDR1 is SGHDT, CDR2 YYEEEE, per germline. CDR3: CASSLGGDTDTQYF. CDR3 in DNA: TGTGCCAGCAGCTTAGGGGGGGACACAGATACGCAGTATTTT.

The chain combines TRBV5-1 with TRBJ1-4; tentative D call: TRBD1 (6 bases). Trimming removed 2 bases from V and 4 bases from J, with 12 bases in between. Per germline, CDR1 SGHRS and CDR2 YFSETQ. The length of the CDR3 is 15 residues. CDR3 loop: CASSFFPGVNEKLFF. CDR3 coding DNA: TGCGCCAGCAGCTTCTTTCCAGGGGTTAATGAAAAACTGTTTTTT.

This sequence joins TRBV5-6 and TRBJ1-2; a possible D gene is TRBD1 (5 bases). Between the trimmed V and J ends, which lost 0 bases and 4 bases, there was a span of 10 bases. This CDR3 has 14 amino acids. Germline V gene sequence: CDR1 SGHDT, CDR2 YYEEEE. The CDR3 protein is CASSLDSGIYGYTF. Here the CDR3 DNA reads TGTGCCAGCAGCTTGGATTCAGGGATCTATGGCTACACCTTC.

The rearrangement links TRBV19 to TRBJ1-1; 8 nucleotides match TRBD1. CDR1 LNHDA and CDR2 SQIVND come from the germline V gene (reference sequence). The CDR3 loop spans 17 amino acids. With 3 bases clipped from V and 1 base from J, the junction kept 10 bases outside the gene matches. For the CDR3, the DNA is TGTGCCAGTAGTATTATCGGACAGGGACCCTGGAACACTGAAGCTTTCTTT. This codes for CASSIIGQGPWNTEAFF.

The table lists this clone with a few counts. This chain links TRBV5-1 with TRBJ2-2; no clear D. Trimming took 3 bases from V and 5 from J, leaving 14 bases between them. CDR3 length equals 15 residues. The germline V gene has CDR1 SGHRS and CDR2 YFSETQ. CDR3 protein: CASSSDRVRTGELFF. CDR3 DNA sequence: TGCGCCAGCAGCTCCGACCGCGTGAGGACCGGGGAGCTGTTTTTT.

CDR3 nucleotide sequence: TGTGCCAGCAGCTCGGGACAGGGGGCCGGTTGGACTGAAGCTTTCTTT. This codes for CASSSGQGAGWTEAFF. The chain is built from TRBV7-6 and TRBJ1-1; 12 bases line up with TRBD1. CDR1 and CDR2 (germline): SGHVS, FNYEAQ. The CDR3 totals 16 residues. V dropped 4 bases and J dropped 5; count of bases not matched to a gene: 8.

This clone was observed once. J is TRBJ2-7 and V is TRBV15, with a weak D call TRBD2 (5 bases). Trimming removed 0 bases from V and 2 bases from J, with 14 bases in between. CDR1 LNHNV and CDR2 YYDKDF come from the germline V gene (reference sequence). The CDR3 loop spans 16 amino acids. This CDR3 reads CATSRDARVGTYEQYF. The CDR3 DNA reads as TGTGCCACCAGCAGAGATGCGAGGGTCGGGACCTACGAGCAGTACTTC.

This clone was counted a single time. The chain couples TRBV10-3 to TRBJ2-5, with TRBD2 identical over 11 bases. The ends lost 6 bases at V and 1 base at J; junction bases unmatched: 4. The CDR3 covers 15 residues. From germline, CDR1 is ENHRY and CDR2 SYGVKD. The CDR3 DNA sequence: TGTGCCATCAGGGCTAGCGGGGGGACCCAAGAGACCCAGTACTTC. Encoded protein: CAIRASGGTQETQYF.

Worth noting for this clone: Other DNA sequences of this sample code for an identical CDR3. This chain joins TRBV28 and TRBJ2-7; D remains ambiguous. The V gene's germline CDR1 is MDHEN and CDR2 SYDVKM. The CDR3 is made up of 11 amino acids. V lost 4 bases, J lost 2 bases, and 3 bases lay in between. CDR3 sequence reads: CASSSAYEQYF. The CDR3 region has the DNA TGTGCCAGCAGTTCTGCCTACGAGCAGTACTTC.

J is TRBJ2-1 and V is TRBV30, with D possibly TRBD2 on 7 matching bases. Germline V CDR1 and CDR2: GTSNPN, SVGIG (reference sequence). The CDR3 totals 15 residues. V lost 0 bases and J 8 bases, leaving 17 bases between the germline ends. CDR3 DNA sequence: TGTGCCTGGAGTGTACTTCCGGGGGGCCGGTATGAGCAGTTCTTC. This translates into CAWSVLPGGRYEQFF.